One sample yielded the 20 T cell receptor beta chains listed below, sequenced in a study of human T cells and chemical hapten exposure. Time point defined: patch test 2, 6 weeks after DPC sensitization. Treatment specified: therapeutic diphenylcyclopropenone sensitization with weekly scalp DPC. TCRdb ran MiXCR on the RACE reads and lists one entry per CDR3 protein. The data hold tens of thousands of distinct CDR3 sequences, with 10% to 13% observed a single time. This specimen consisted of whole blood, obtained in connection with sensitization to the hapten diphenylcyclopropenone (DPC). Every receptor here comes from a woman in her 50s with alopecia areata. Some clones in this sample may be carry-over from other donors' samples.

This clonotype has only a few counts. V is TRBV7-3 and J is TRBJ1-1; D gene uncertain. The germline CDR1 and CDR2 sequences are SGHTA and FQGTGA. This CDR3 contains 13 residues. Trimming removed 1 base from V and 8 bases from J, with 11 bases in between. CDR3 in DNA: TGTGCCAGCAGCTTAAACCCGACAACCGAAGCTTTCTTT. This encodes CASSLNPTTEAFF.

This clonotype was counted many times. The chain carries TRBV18 and TRBJ1-4, with TRBD1 identical over 7 bases. This CDR3 comprises 13 residues. Germline V gene sequence: CDR1 KGHSH, CDR2 LQKENI. The V and J ends lost 3 bases and 8 bases, in that order; junction bases with no gene match: 3. The CDR3 DNA reads as TGTGCCAGCTCACCGCCGGGACAGGAAAAACTGTTTTTT. Translated, it gives CASSPPGQEKLFF.

The chain recombines TRBV12-3 or TRBV12-4 with TRBJ1-1; 8 bases line up with TRBD1. The CDR3 runs to 13 residues. J was trimmed by 10 bases and V by 5 bases; bases with no gene match: 9. This CDR3 is CASSATGVTVAFF. The CDR3 DNA reads TGTGCCAGCAGTGCGACAGGGGTGACGGTAGCTTTCTTT.

This clonotype was counted only a few times. This chain connects TRBV6-4 to TRBJ2-6; D not resolved. V lost 7 bases and J 2 bases, leaving 3 bases between the germline ends. The CDR3 is 12 amino acids. Germline V lookup: CDR1 MRHNA, CDR2 SNTAGT. In nucleotides, the CDR3 is TGTGCCAGCATACCTGGGGCCAACGTCCTGACTTTC. It yields the protein CASIPGANVLTF.

The chain couples TRBV10-3 to TRBJ2-2, with D tentatively TRBD1 or TRBD2 (5 bases each). The CDR3 consists of 15 residues. Per germline, CDR1 ENHRY and CDR2 SYGVKD. V lost 2 bases and J 6 bases, leaving 13 bases between the germline ends. CDR3 DNA: TGTGCCATCAGTGAGGACCCAGTGGGGGCCGGGGAGCTGTTTTTT. This codes for CAISEDPVGAGELFF.

V gene TRBV3-1 combines with J gene TRBJ1-3; D not resolved. Germline assignment: CDR1 LGHDT and CDR2 YNNKEL (reference sequence). Deletions cut 1 base from V and 0 bases from J, with 7 bases between. This CDR3 spans 15 amino acids. CDR3 in DNA: TGTGCCAGCAGCCAAGGGAGGTCCTCTGGAAACACCATATATTTT. Amino acids: CASSQGRSSGNTIYF.

This clonotype was counted many times. V and J are TRBV29-1 and TRBJ2-5; D remains ambiguous. Trimming left V 5 bases short and J 3 bases short, with 4 bases between. The germline CDR1 and CDR2 sequences are SQVTM and ANQGSEA. There are 10 residues in the CDR3. The DNA for the CDR3 is TGCAGCGTTCGTGAAGAGACCCAGTACTTC. Amino acid sequence: CSVREETQYF.

In this sample, this clonotype turned up many times. This rearrangement joins TRBV10-1 to TRBJ2-5; TRBD2 might be the D (5 bases). The CDR3 extends over 16 amino acids. V gave up 2 bases and J gave up 4 bases, with 17 bases separating them. Germline V lookup: CDR1 WNHNN, CDR2 SYGVQD (reference sequence). CDR3 in amino acids: CASSEGQRGKRETQYF. The CDR3 DNA follows: TGCGCCAGCAGTGAGGGCCAGCGAGGGAAAAGAGAGACCCAGTACTTC.

There are many counts of this clonotype. The DNA is left out, because the CDR3 cannot be placed on it with certainty; the CDR3 is given as TCRdb lists it. The rearrangement uses TRBV18 and TRBJ1-5; TRBD1 reflects the table's D call only, with no check against the DNA. Germline loops: CDR1 KGHSH, CDR2 LQKENI. 19 amino acids form the CDR3, both terminal residues included. CDR3: CASSHLRAGTGGRGQPQHF.

The rearrangement uses TRBV5-1 and TRBJ2-7; D is perhaps TRBD1 (5 bases). CDR3 length: 14 residues. From germline, CDR1 is SGHRS and CDR2 YFSETQ. V lost 2 bases and J lost 0, with 9 bases in between. The CDR3 DNA reads as TGCGCCAGCAGCTTAAGAAGGGGCTCCTACGAGCAGTACTTC. Protein sequence: CASSLRRGSYEQYF. The complete variable domain, with remaining parts taken from reference TRBV5-1 and TRBJ2-7, reads KAGVTQTPRYLIKTRGQQVTLSCSPISGHRSVSWYQQTPGQGLQFLFEYFSETQRNKGNFPGRFSGRQFSNSRSEMNVSTLELGDSALYLCASSLRRGSYEQYFGPGTRLTVT.

This clonotype was seen ten or more times. V gene TRBV5-1 combines with J gene TRBJ2-7, with a possible D match to TRBD2 (6 bases). The V and J ends lost 0 bases and 2 bases respectively, with 18 bases between them. This CDR3 has 17 amino acids. CDR1 and CDR2 (germline): SGHRS, YFSETQ. The CDR3 DNA reads as TGCGCCAGCAGCTTGGGGCCGAAGGGACTGGCTCCCTACGAGCAGTACTTC. Translating gives CASSLGPKGLAPYEQYF.

The V gene is TRBV2, the J gene TRBJ2-1, with 11 bases that match TRBD1. Looked up from germline, CDR1 is SNHLY and CDR2 is FYNNEI. The V segment lost 8 bases and the J segment 7 bases; nucleotides outside the gene matches: 10. The CDR3 has 15 amino acids. The CDR3 bases are TGTGCCAGCGTCGAGAGGACAGGGGGCGGGAATGAGCAGTTCTTC. It yields the protein CASVERTGGGNEQFF.

This clonotype was detected ten times or more. This chain joins TRBV24-1 and TRBJ1-4, with 10 bases fitting TRBD1. The junction had 3 bases not matched to a gene; V was cut back by 7 bases and J by 5 bases. Germline CDR1 is KGHDR and CDR2 is SFDVKD. The CDR3 totals 14 residues. The CDR3 sequence is CATSGDRGNEKLFF. In DNA, the CDR3 is TGTGCCACCAGCGGGGACAGGGGAAATGAAAAACTGTTTTTT.

This clonotype was counted many times. J is TRBJ2-1 and V is TRBV4-1; 7 bases fit TRBD2. CDR1 and CDR2 from the germline V gene are MGHRA and YSYEKL. The CDR3 length is 14 residues. V lost 6 bases, J lost 3 bases, and 5 bases stayed unmatched. CDR3 sequence reads: CASSAQRDYNEQFF. The CDR3 coding sequence is TGCGCCAGCAGTGCGCAGCGGGACTACAATGAGCAGTTCTTC.

This clonotype appeared many times. The J gene is TRBJ1-1, the V gene TRBV7-8, with D possibly matching TRBD1 (6 bases). Trimming took 3 bases from V and 1 from J, leaving 24 bases between them. The CDR3 has 19 amino acids. Germline V gives CDR1 SGHVS, CDR2 FQNEAQ. CDR3 residues: CASSFLALVVGQPNTEAFF. The DNA for the CDR3 is TGTGCCAGCAGCTTCCTTGCCTTGGTGGTTGGACAGCCGAACACTGAAGCTTTCTTT. The full variable domain, completed using reference TRBV7-8 and TRBJ1-1, is GAGVSQSPRYKVAKRGQDVALRCDPISGHVSLFWYQQALGQGPEFLTYFQNEAQLDKSGLPSDRFFAERPEGSVSTLKIQRTQQEDSAVYLCASSFLALVVGQPNTEAFFGQGTRLTVV.

By sample fraction, this clonotype is medium-sized. The chain is built from TRBV29-1 and TRBJ2-1; unclear D gene. Per the germline V gene, CDR1 is SQVTM and CDR2 is ANQGSEA. This CDR3 region has 11 residues. Trimming took off 0 bases at V and 8 bases at J, with 5 bases between the two ends. The CDR3 region has the DNA TGCAGCGTTGAAGATCAGGATGAGCAGTTCTTC. This encodes CSVEDQDEQFF.

This clonotype was seen ten or more times. The chain carries TRBV7-3 and TRBJ1-1, with 9 bases fitting TRBD1. Germline lookup yields CDR1 SGHTA and CDR2 FQGTGA. The CDR3 is made up of 14 amino acids. V gave up 6 bases and J gave up 7 bases; unmatched junction bases: 9. The CDR3, as DNA: TGTGCCAGCAGTCGGGACAGGGATATGGGTGAAGCTTTCTTT. Translating gives CASSRDRDMGEAFF.

This clonotype was observed many times. The chain joins TRBV27 to TRBJ2-7; the D is unclear. Germline V gene lookup returns CDR1 MNHEY and CDR2 SMNVEV (reference sequence). V was pared by 4 bases and J by 6 bases, with 10 bases between. CDR3 length: 12 residues. The chain's CDR3 is CASSSTLREQYF. Written as DNA, the CDR3 is TGTGCCAGCAGTTCTACCTTGCGCGAGCAGTACTTC.

This chain connects TRBV2 to TRBJ2-7; possible D gene TRBD1, 5 bases. This CDR3 is built from 14 residues. The germline V and J ends were trimmed by 6 bases and 2 bases, with 14 bases remaining between them. Germline V gene data show CDR1 as SNHLY and CDR2 as FYNNEI. CDR3 loop: CASSRALGAYEQYF. The CDR3 DNA follows: TGTGCCAGCAGCCGGGCGCTAGGGGCCTACGAGCAGTACTTC. Variable domain in full (rest from reference TRBV2 and TRBJ2-7): EPEVTQTPSHQVTQMGQEVILRCVPISNHLYFYWYRQILGQKVEFLVSFYNNEISEKSEIFDDQFSVERPDGSNFTLKIRSTKLEDSAMYFCASSRALGAYEQYFGPGTRLTVT.

The rearrangement links TRBV5-1 to TRBJ2-1, with D unclear. This CDR3 contains 12 residues. The germline V gene has CDR1 SGHRS and CDR2 YFSETQ. Trimming pared 1 base from V and 6 bases from J, leaving 5 bases between. CDR3 DNA sequence: TGCGCCAGCAGCTTGCCAAGCAATGAGCAGTTCTTC. Its protein is CASSLPSNEQFF.